The T cell receptor (beta chain) under discussion was sequenced for a study of cytomegalovirus exposure and HLA in healthy donors. A note on this clone: What it binds is unknown.

Germline trimming cut 5 bases from V and 6 bases from J; bases unmatched to any gene: 14. CDR3 length equals 16 residues. CDR1 MDHEN and CDR2 SYDVKM come from the germline V gene. Study outcomes and limitations: A missense variant in DCLRE1C was later tied to TCR beta V- and J-gene trimming. Across HLA loci, a later analysis found differing TCR association rates, with DRB1 most and HLA-C fewest. Most TCR sequences were rare, but some public TCRs occurred in many donors.

The PCR employed 60 Vbeta primers together with 13 Jbeta primers. The assay was immunoSEQ multiplex PCR, and TCRdb's table has in-frame clones only and misses some. The sample has fewer than 200,000 clones, about 83% seen once. The chain joins TRBV28 to TRBJ2-7; 9 bases align to TRBD1. Sample: PBMCs. The receptor's source is a man in his forties or fifties in good health and CMV-seropositive. CDR3 protein: CASSPLYDRGEREQYF. The CDR3 DNA reads as TGTGCCAGCAGTCCACTATATGACAGGGGGGAGCGCGAGCAGTACTTC. The entire variable domain, with the rest obtained from reference TRBV28 and TRBJ2-7, is as follows: DVKVTQSSRYLVKRTGEKVFLECVQDMDHENMFWYRQDPGLGLRLIYFSYDVKMKEKGDIPEGYSVSREKKERFSLILESASTNQTSMYLCASSPLYDRGEREQYFGPGTRLTVT.